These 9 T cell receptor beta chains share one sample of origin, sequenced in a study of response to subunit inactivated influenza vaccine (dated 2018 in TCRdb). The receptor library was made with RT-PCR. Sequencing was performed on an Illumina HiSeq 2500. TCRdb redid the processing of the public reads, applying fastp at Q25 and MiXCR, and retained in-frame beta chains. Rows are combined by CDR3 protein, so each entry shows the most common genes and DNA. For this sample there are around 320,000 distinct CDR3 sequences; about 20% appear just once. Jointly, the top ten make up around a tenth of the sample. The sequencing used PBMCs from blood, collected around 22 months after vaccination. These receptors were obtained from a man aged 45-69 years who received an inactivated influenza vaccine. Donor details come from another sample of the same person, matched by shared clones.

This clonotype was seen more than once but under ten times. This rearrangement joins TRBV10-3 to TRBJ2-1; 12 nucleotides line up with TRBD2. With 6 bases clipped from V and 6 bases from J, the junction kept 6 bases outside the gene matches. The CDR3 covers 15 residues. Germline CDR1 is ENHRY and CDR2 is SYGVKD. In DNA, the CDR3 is TGTGCCATCAGCACGACTAGCGGGAGTCCCAATGAGCAGTTCTTC. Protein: CAISTTSGSPNEQFF.

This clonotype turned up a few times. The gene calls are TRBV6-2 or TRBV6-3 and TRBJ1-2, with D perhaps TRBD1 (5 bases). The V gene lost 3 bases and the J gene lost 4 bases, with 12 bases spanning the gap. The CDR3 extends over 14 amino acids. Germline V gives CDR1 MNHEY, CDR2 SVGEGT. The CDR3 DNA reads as TGTGCCAGCAGTTATCCGAAGGGACTCTATGGCTACACCTTC. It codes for CASSYPKGLYGYTF.

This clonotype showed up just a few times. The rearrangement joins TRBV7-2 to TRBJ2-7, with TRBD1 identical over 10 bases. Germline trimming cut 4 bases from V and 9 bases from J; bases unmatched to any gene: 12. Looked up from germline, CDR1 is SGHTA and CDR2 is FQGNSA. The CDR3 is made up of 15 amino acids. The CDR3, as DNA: TGTGCCAGCAGCTCCAACGACGACAGGGGGCGCGCGCAGTACTTC. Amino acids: CASSSNDDRGRAQYF.

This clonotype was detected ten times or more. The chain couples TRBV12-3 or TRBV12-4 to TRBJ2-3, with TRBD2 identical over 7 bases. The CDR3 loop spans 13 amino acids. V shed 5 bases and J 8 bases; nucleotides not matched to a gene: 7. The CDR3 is CASSPGLIGTQYF. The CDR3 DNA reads TGTGCCAGCAGTCCGGGACTAATCGGTACGCAGTATTTT.

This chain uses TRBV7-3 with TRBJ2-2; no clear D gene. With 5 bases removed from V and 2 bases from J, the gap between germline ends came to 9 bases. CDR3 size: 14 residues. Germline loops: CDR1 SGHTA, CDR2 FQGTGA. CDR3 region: CASSALVNTGELFF. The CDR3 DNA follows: TGTGCCAGCAGCGCCCTCGTAAACACCGGGGAGCTGTTTTTT.

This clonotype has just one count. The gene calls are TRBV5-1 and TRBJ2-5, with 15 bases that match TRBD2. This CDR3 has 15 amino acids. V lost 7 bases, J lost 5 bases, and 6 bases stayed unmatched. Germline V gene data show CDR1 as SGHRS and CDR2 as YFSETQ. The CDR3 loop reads CASGTSGRLGETQYF. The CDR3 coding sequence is TGCGCCAGCGGGACTAGCGGGAGGCTAGGGGAGACCCAGTACTTC.

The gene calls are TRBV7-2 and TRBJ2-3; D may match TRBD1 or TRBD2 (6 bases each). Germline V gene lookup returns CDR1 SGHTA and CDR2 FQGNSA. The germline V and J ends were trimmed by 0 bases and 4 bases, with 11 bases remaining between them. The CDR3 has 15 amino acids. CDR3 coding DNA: TGTGCCAGCAGCTTAGCGGGGGGCCCCCCAGATACGCAGTATTTT. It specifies CASSLAGGPPDTQYF.

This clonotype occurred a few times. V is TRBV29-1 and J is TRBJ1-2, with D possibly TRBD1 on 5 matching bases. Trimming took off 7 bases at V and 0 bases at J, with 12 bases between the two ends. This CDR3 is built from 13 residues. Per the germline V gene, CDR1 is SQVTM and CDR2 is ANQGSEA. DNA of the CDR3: TGCAGCGGCGACAGTATTGCTAACTATGGCTACACCTTC. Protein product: CSGDSIANYGYTF. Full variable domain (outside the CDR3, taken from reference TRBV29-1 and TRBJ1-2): SAVISQKPSRDICQRGTSLTIQCQVDSQVTMMFWYRQQPGQSLTLIATANQGSEATYESGFVIDKFPISRPNLTFSTLTVSNMSPEDSSIYLCSGDSIANYGYTFGSGTRLTVV.

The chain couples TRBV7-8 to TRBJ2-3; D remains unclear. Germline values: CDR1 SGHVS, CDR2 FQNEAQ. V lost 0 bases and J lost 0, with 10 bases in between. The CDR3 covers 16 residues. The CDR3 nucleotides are TGTGCCAGCAGCTTAGCGTCGGATCTAAGCACAGATACGCAGTATTTT. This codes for CASSLASDLSTDTQYF.